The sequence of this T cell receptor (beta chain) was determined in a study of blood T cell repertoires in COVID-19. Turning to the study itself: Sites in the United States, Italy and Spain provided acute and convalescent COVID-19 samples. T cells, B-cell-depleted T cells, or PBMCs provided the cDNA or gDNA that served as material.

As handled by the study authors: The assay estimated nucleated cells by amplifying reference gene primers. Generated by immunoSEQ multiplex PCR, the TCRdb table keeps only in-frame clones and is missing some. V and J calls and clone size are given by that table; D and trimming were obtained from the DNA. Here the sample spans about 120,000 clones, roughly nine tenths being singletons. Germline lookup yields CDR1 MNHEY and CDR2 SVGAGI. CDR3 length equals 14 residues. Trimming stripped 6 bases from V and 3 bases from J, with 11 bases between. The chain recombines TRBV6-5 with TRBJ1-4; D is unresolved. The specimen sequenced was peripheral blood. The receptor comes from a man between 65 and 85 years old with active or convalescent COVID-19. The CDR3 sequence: CASSPGGPNEKLFF. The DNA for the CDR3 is TGTGCCAGCAGCCCCGGAGGGCCTAATGAAAAACTGTTTTTT.